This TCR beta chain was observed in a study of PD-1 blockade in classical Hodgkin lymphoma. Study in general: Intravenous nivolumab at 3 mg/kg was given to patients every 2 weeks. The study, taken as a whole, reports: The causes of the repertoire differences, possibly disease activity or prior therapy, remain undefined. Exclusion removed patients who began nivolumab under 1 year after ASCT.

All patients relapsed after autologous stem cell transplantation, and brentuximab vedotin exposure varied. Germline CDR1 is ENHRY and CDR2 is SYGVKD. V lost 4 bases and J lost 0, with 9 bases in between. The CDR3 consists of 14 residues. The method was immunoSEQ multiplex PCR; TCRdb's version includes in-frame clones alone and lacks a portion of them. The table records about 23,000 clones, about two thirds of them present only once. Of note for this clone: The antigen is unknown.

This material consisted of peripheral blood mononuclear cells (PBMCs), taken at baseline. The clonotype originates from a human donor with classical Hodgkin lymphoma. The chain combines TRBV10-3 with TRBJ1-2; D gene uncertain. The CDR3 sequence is CAISGARSNYGYTF. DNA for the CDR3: TGTGCCATCAGTGGGGCCAGATCTAACTATGGCTACACCTTC.